This is a list of T cell receptor beta chains from one sample in a study of blood T cells in healthy people across ages. TCRdb re-called the 5' RACE reads with MiXCR, one entry per CDR3 protein. The table has around 780,000 distinct CDR3 sequences, 25% to 30% seen once. These sequences were also reported in another study, on T cells of mothers and their children.

Material: blood. These TCRs come from a boy aged 5-17 years in good health. Both conserved end residues are part of each CDR3. The D gene is left open where the match is weak. Expanded clones are given a class, and other clones once, few, many or no size at all.

D gene | J gene | clone size | V gene | CDR3 DNA | CDR3 protein
- | TRBJ2-5 | - | TRBV6-5 | TGTGCCAGTCTAGCCTGCGTGGATAACGAGGAGACCCAGTACTTC | CASLACVDNEETQYF
- | TRBJ2-5 | - | TRBV4-2 | TGTGCCAGCAGCCAAGATCCGGTCGGGGCCCAAGAGACCCAGTACTTC | CASSQDPVGAQETQYF
TRBD2 | TRBJ2-5 | - | TRBV12-5 | TGTGCTAGTGGTTTGGTAGTTAGCGGGGGGACTCAAGAGACCCAGTACTTC | CASGLVVSGGTQETQYF
TRBD1 | TRBJ2-2 | few | TRBV5-1 | TGCGCCAGCAGCTTTGGACAGGGATACACCGGGGAGCTGTTTTTT | CASSFGQGYTGELFF
- | TRBJ2-5 | - | TRBV5-1 | TGCGCCAGCAGCAAACTTCAAGAGACCCAGTACTTC | CASSKLQETQYF
- | TRBJ2-7 | - | TRBV7-9 | TGTGCCAGCAGCTTAGGCGGTCGATGGTTTGCCTACGAGCAGTACTTC | CASSLGGRWFAYEQYF
- | TRBJ1-3 | - | TRBV7-2 | TGTGCCAGCAGCTGGGGGGCGACTGGAAACACCATATATTTT | CASSWGATGNTIYF
- | TRBJ1-6 | - | TRBV12-3/TRBV12-4 | TGTGCCAGCAGTTTAGACCAGGGAGCTTATAATTCACCCCTCCACTTT | CASSLDQGAYNSPLHF
- | TRBJ2-1 | - | TRBV7-3 | TGTGCCAGCAGCTTAATCTCAGGGGCCTACAATGAGCAGTTCTTC | CASSLISGAYNEQFF
- | TRBJ2-7 | - | TRBV29-1 | TGCAGCGTTGAAGTGACAGACTACGGGCAGTACTTC | CSVEVTDYGQYF
- | TRBJ2-6 | - | TRBV25-1 | TGTGCCAGCAGTACACGACAGGCAACCGGGGCCAACGTCCTGACTTTC | CASSTRQATGANVLTF
- | TRBJ1-2 | few | TRBV30 | TGTGCCTGGAGTGTGGGGCCCTATGGCTACACCTTC | CAWSVGPYGYTF
- | TRBJ2-7 | few | TRBV5-1 | TGCGCCAGCGGGACATCTAGCTCCTACGAGCAGTACTTC | CASGTSSSYEQYF
- | TRBJ2-5 | - | TRBV5-1 | TGCGCCAGCAGCTTGACCGAGCTCCGGCAAGAGACCCAGTACTTC | CASSLTELRQETQYF
- | TRBJ2-3 | - | TRBV29-1 | TGCAGCTCCCGAGGGTGGTCCCCCACAGATACGCAGTATTTT | CSSRGWSPTDTQYF
TRBD1 | TRBJ1-2 | - | TRBV12-3/TRBV12-4 | TGTGCCAGCAACATAGGGGGCGGCTATGGCTACACCTTC | CASNIGGGYGYTF
TRBD1 | TRBJ1-1 | many | TRBV5-1 | TGCGCCAGCAGCCCAGGACAGGGGGAGTCTGCTGAAGCTTTCTTT | CASSPGQGESAEAFF
- | TRBJ1-2 | - | TRBV7-2 | TGTGCCAGCAGCTTGATTGTGGCATCGGCCTATGGCTACACCTTC | CASSLIVASAYGYTF
- | TRBJ2-5 | - | TRBV9 | TGTGCCAGCAGCGTAGCTACCGACCAAGAGACCCAGTACTTC | CASSVATDQETQYF
TRBD1 | TRBJ1-1 | few | TRBV7-9 | TGTGCCAGCAGCTCGGACAGGGGGCGAAACACTGAAGCTTTCTTT | CASSSDRGRNTEAFF
TRBD1 | TRBJ2-2 | few | TRBV6-5 | TGTGCCAGCAGCCCGGACAGGGCCCCCGGGGAGCTGTTTTTT | CASSPDRAPGELFF
TRBD1 | TRBJ1-2 | - | TRBV2 | TGTGCCAGGGGGACAGGGGCGAAGGGGTATGGCTACACCTTC | CARGTGAKGYGYTF
- | TRBJ1-3 | - | TRBV30 | TGTGCCTGGAGTGTACTCGGGGGACGCGGAAACACCATATATTTT | CAWSVLGGRGNTIYF
TRBD1 | TRBJ1-2 | once | TRBV6-5 | TGTGCCAGCAGACCTTACAGGGGGCCCTATGGCTACACCTTC | CASRPYRGPYGYTF
- | TRBJ2-3 | - | TRBV20-1 | TGCAGTGCTAGAGATCTCGGCGGGGAATTCAATACGCAGTATTTT | CSARDLGGEFNTQYF
- | TRBJ2-1 | few | TRBV27 | TGTGCCAGCAGTTTATTGGGATTCGGTGGCTCCTACAATGAGCAGTTCTTC | CASSLLGFGGSYNEQFF
- | TRBJ2-5 | few | TRBV25-1 | TGTGCCAGCAGTGAATACGGACTGCTAGAGACCCAGTACTTC | CASSEYGLLETQYF
TRBD1 | TRBJ1-3 | once | TRBV4-1 | TGCGCCAGCAGCCAAGGGGACAGGTTCTCTGGAAACACCATATATTTT | CASSQGDRFSGNTIYF
- | TRBJ2-5 | - | TRBV3-1 | TGTGCCAGCAGCCGGTTTGGGACCCAGTACTTC | CASSRFGTQYF
- | TRBJ1-1 | few | TRBV13 | TGTGCCAGCAGCTTCTCCAGCGCTGAAGCTTTCTTT | CASSFSSAEAFF
- | TRBJ2-1 | - | TRBV5-1 | TGCGCCAGCAGCATGGAACAGGGAGGTGAGCAGTTCTTC | CASSMEQGGEQFF